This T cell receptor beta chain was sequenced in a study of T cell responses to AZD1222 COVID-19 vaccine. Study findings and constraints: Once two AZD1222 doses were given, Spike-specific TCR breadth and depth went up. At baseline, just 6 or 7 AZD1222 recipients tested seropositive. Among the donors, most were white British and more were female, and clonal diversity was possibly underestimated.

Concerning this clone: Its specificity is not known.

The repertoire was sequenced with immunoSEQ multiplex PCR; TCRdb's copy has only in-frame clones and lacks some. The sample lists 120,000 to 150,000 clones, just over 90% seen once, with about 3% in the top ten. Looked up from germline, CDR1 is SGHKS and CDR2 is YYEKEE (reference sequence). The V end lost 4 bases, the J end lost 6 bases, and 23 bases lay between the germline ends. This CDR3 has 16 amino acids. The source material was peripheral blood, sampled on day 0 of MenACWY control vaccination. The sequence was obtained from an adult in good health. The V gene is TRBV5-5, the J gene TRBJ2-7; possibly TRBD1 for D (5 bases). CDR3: CASSQGSWGRIGEQYF. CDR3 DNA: TGTGCCAGCAGCCAAGGCAGTTGGGGCAGGATCGGCGAGCAGTACTTC.